These 29 T cell receptor beta chains share one sample of origin, sequenced in a study of sequential checkpoint blockade in melanoma. The sample's treatment: randomized to nivolumab then ipilimumab (arm A) or the reverse (arm B). The protocol was immunoSEQ multiplex PCR, while the TCRdb copy is restricted to in-frame clones and leaves out a portion. Here the sample spans around 9,800 clones, more than 50% being singletons. The sample here was CD8+ T cells sorted from blood (inferred from file names), taken from a patient given nivolumab and ipilimumab in sequence. Source of these receptors: a human donor with melanoma.

This chain links TRBV29-1 with TRBJ2-1; 9 bases line up with TRBD1. V gave up 6 bases and J gave up 6 bases; unmatched junction bases: 6. This CDR3 is built from 13 residues. Germline V gene lookup returns CDR1 SQVTM and CDR2 ANQGSEA. DNA for the CDR3: TGCAGCGTGGGGACAGGGAGGATCAATGAGCAGTTCTTC. This translates into CSVGTGRINEQFF.

This clone occurred a few times. This chain links TRBV9 with TRBJ2-1; 8 nucleotides match TRBD2. Looked up from germline, CDR1 is SGDLS and CDR2 is YYNGEE. Losses at the gene ends were 3 bases for V and 8 bases for J; bases not matched to a gene: 16. The CDR3 is 17 amino acids. The CDR3 here is CASSAEPRTGGRDEQFF. The CDR3 DNA is TGTGCCAGCAGCGCAGAACCGAGAACGGGAGGGCGGGATGAGCAGTTCTTC.

The chain recombines TRBV7-9 with TRBJ2-1; 9 bases are shared with TRBD1. CDR1 is SEHNR and CDR2 is FQNEAQ in the germline V gene (reference sequence). The CDR3 consists of 11 residues. Trimming cost V 5 bases and J 15 bases; bases outside gene matches: 5. The chain's CDR3 is CASSPRDRAFF. The CDR3 DNA reads as TGTGCCAGCAGCCCCCGGGACAGGGCGTTCTTC.

The chain couples TRBV28 to TRBJ2-4; TRBD1 aligns across 10 bases. Trimming removed 5 bases from V and 8 bases from J; junction bases left unmatched: 9. Germline V gene sequence: CDR1 MDHEN, CDR2 SYDVKM. The CDR3 spans 15 residues. CDR3 sequence: CASSLDRGRVDIQYF. CDR3 sequence (DNA): TGTGCCAGCAGTCTCGACAGGGGGCGAGTTGACATTCAGTACTTC.

The chain links TRBV9 to TRBJ2-1; TRBD2 agrees at 10 bases. Germline-derived CDR1 and CDR2 are SGDLS and YYNGEE. This CDR3 contains 17 residues. J was trimmed by 5 bases and V by 1 base; bases with no gene match: 9. The CDR3 nucleotides are TGTGCCAGCAGCGTATCAGTCCGGACTAGCGGCAACAATGAGCAGTTCTTC. It translates to CASSVSVRTSGNNEQFF.

This rearrangement joins TRBV19 to TRBJ2-7; 9 bases align to TRBD2. The CDR3 is 16 residues long. The germline CDR1 and CDR2 sequences are LNHDA and SQIVND (reference sequence). V gave up 1 base and J gave up 3 bases; unmatched junction bases: 7. CDR3 loop: CASSIGAGGPFYEQYF. The CDR3 DNA sequence: TGTGCCAGTAGTATAGGTGCGGGAGGGCCTTTCTACGAGCAGTACTTC.

V and J are TRBV5-1 and TRBJ2-7; D call uncertain. The V end was cut by 0 bases, the J end by 7 bases, with 8 bases between. The germline CDR1 and CDR2 sequences are SGHRS and YFSETQ. This CDR3 has 12 amino acids. This CDR3 is CASSLGAGEQYF. CDR3 nucleotides: TGCGCCAGCAGCTTGGGGGCAGGAGAGCAGTACTTC.

The V call is TRBV28, the J call TRBJ1-5; D unclear. The germline gives CDR1 MDHEN, CDR2 SYDVKM. The CDR3 sequence is 15 residues long. V lost 5 bases, J lost 3 bases, and 14 bases lay in between. The CDR3 nucleotides read TGTGCCAGCAGTCGTACTCTACAGTCCAATCAGCCCCAGCATTTT. It specifies CASSRTLQSNQPQHF.

By sample fraction, this clone is medium-sized. J is TRBJ2-7 and V is TRBV15, with TRBD2 matching 12 bases. V shed 5 bases and J 2 bases; nucleotides not matched to a gene: 1. Germline values: CDR1 LNHNV, CDR2 YYDKDF (reference sequence). The CDR3 has 14 residues. The CDR3 bases are TGTGCCACCAGCTCTAGCGGGAGGGCCTACGAGCAGTACTTC. Amino acid sequence: CATSSSGRAYEQYF. The full variable domain, completed using reference TRBV15 and TRBJ2-7, is DAMVIQNPRYQVTQFGKPVTLSCSQTLNHNVMYWYQQKSSQAPKLLFHYYDKDFNNEADTPDNFQSRRPNTSFCFLDIRSPGLGDTAMYLCATSSSGRAYEQYFGPGTRLTVT.

The chain employs TRBV28 and TRBJ1-1, with unresolved D. The V and J ends lost 3 bases and 7 bases respectively, with 15 bases between them. Looked up from germline, CDR1 is MDHEN and CDR2 is SYDVKM. This CDR3 has 14 amino acids. The CDR3 here is CASSFPSREFEAFF. The CDR3 nucleotides read TGTGCCAGCAGTTTTCCCTCAAGAGAATTTGAAGCTTTCTTT.

This clone qualifies as large. V usage is TRBV11-3 and J usage is TRBJ2-1, with TRBD2 matching over 13 bases. The trim removed 5 bases at V and 9 bases at J, leaving 10 bases unmatched. CDR3 length: 16 residues. Germline loops: CDR1 SGHNT, CDR2 YENEEA. CDR3 in amino acids: CASSRLAGGPGPEQFF. The CDR3 DNA reads as TGTGCCAGCAGCCGACTAGCGGGAGGTCCAGGACCTGAGCAGTTCTTC.

The chain employs TRBV11-2 and TRBJ2-1; D gene uncertain. The CDR3 covers 15 residues. The V end lost 4 bases, the J end lost 6 bases, and 16 bases lay between the germline ends. Germline lookup yields CDR1 SGHAT and CDR2 FQNNGV. CDR3 nucleotides: TGTGCCAGCAGCTCAAGGAACGCATTAGCCAATGAGCAGTTCTTC. Its translation: CASSSRNALANEQFF.

V is TRBV27 and J is TRBJ2-7, with 7 bases that match TRBD2. The CDR3 sequence is 16 residues long. Trimming took 2 bases from V and 3 from J; bases not matched to a gene: 10. Germline V gene sequence: CDR1 MNHEY, CDR2 SMNVEV (reference sequence). The CDR3 coding sequence is TGTGCCAGCAGTTTAAGTGGGGCTAGCGGTAACTACGAGCAGTACTTC. It specifies CASSLSGASGNYEQYF.

This chain uses TRBV5-1 with TRBJ1-2; no reliable D call. The CDR3 has 14 amino acids. V gave up 1 base and J gave up 4 bases, with 11 bases separating them. The V gene's germline CDR1 is SGHRS and CDR2 YFSETQ. The CDR3 spells CASSLWRDGYGYTF. DNA of the CDR3: TGCGCCAGCAGCTTGTGGCGGGATGGCTATGGCTACACCTTC.

J is TRBJ1-1 and V is TRBV30, with 7 bases identical to TRBD1. In germline, CDR1 is GTSNPN, CDR2 SVGIG (reference sequence). The CDR3 is 15 residues long. V lost 1 base to trimming and J lost 0 bases; unmatched junction nucleotides: 5. The CDR3 DNA reads TGTGCCTGGAGTGGAACGACAGGGCTGAACACTGAAGCTTTCTTT. It encodes CAWSGTTGLNTEAFF.

V usage is TRBV19 and J usage is TRBJ1-5, with 8 nucleotides matching TRBD1. V shed 5 bases and J 2 bases; nucleotides not matched to a gene: 11. Germline V CDR1 and CDR2: LNHDA, SQIVND (reference sequence). This CDR3 has 17 residues. CDR3 residues: CASSLPDRGNGNQPQHF. Here the CDR3 DNA reads TGTGCCAGTAGTCTACCTGACAGGGGTAATGGCAATCAGCCCCAGCATTTT.

This clone was seen a few times. The chain uses TRBV23-1 and TRBJ2-5, with D possibly matching TRBD1 (6 bases). TRBV23-1 is an open reading frame whose function is uncertain. V was pared by 0 bases and J by 3 bases, with 8 bases between. The CDR3 extends over 14 amino acids. DNA of the CDR3: TGCGCCAGCAGTCAATCGAGGGGGAAAGAGACCCAGTACTTC. Protein: CASSQSRGKETQYF.

This clone was detected only a few times. The chain links TRBV7-2 to TRBJ2-7; TRBD2 matches at 10 bases. CDR1 SGHTA and CDR2 FQGNSA come from the germline V gene. This CDR3 comprises 15 residues. The junction had 3 bases not matched to a gene; V was cut back by 2 bases and J by 2 bases. The CDR3 DNA is TGTGCCAGCAGCTTACTGAGCGGGGGGGCCTACGAGCAGTACTTC. Translating gives CASSLLSGGAYEQYF. The complete variable domain, with remaining parts taken from reference TRBV7-2 and TRBJ2-7, reads GAGVSQSPSNKVTEKGKDVELRCDPISGHTALYWYRQSLGQGLEFLIYFQGNSAPDKSGLPSDRFSAERTGGSVSTLTIQRTQQEDSAVYLCASSLLSGGAYEQYFGPGTRLTVT.

In this sample, this clone turned up once. The chain is built from TRBV4-3 and TRBJ1-1; 9 nucleotides agree with TRBD1. Trimming at V came to 4 bases and at J to 3 bases, leaving 6 bases not matched to a gene. Germline CDR1 reads LGHNA; CDR2 reads YSLEER. This CDR3 has 15 amino acids. Written as DNA, the CDR3 is TGCGCCAGCAGCCTAGGGACAGGGACGGACACTGAAGCTTTCTTT. This gives the protein CASSLGTGTDTEAFF.

This clone was counted a single time. The chain links TRBV28 to TRBJ2-7; 9 bases fit TRBD1. The CDR3 covers 14 residues. J lost 7 bases, V lost 8 bases, and 12 bases had no gene match. Germline CDR1 is MDHEN and CDR2 is SYDVKM. The CDR3 here is CASGRDREWEEQYF. Written as DNA, the CDR3 is TGTGCCAGCGGGCGGGACAGGGAGTGGGAAGAGCAGTACTTC.

J is TRBJ2-1 and V is TRBV29-1, with D possibly TRBD2 on 5 matching bases. The germline CDR1 and CDR2 sequences are SQVTM and ANQGSEA. The CDR3 is 13 residues long. V was cut by 6 bases and J by 0 bases, with 9 bases left in between. The CDR3 loop reads CSVGESSYNEQFF. For the CDR3, the DNA is TGCAGCGTCGGGGAGTCCTCCTACAATGAGCAGTTCTTC.

This rearrangement joins TRBV28 to TRBJ1-1, with a tentative D call TRBD1 (5 bases). Between the trimmed V and J ends, which lost 5 bases and 1 base, there was a span of 8 bases. Germline V gene sequence: CDR1 MDHEN, CDR2 SYDVKM. This CDR3 is built from 13 residues. The DNA for the CDR3 is TGTGCCAGCAGTCGACAGCAGAACACTGAAGCTTTCTTT. Its translation is CASSRQQNTEAFF.

This clone appeared once. The chain couples TRBV28 to TRBJ2-7; 14 nucleotides align to TRBD2. The CDR3 runs to 14 residues. The V segment lost 6 bases and the J segment 7 bases; nucleotides outside the gene matches: 5. CDR1 MDHEN and CDR2 SYDVKM come from the germline V gene. As DNA, the CDR3 is TGTGCCAGCAGCCTCGGGACTAGCGGGAGAGAGCAGTACTTC. Protein sequence: CASSLGTSGREQYF.

The chain carries TRBV2 and TRBJ1-1, with TRBD1 as a possible D gene (5 bases). V was pared by 10 bases and J by 0 bases, with 15 bases between. Germline V gene lookup returns CDR1 SNHLY and CDR2 FYNNEI. The CDR3 spans 14 residues. DNA for the CDR3: TGTGCCAAACAAACAGACAGACTGAACACTGAAGCTTTCTTT. It encodes CAKQTDRLNTEAFF. The full variable domain, completed using reference TRBV2 and TRBJ1-1, is EPEVTQTPSHQVTQMGQEVILRCVPISNHLYFYWYRQILGQKVEFLVSFYNNEISEKSEIFDDQFSVERPDGSNFTLKIRSTKLEDSAMYFCAKQTDRLNTEAFFGQGTRLTVV.

The V call is TRBV7-2, the J call TRBJ1-1, with D unclear. The germline gives CDR1 SGHTA, CDR2 FQGNSA. The CDR3 sequence is 14 residues long. The germline V and J ends were trimmed by 1 base and 4 bases, with 10 bases remaining between them. This CDR3 is CASSLVSGSTEAFF. CDR3 DNA: TGTGCCAGCAGCTTAGTATCGGGGAGCACTGAAGCTTTCTTT.

The rearrangement uses TRBV25-1 and TRBJ1-3; 8 bases are shared with TRBD1. Germline loops: CDR1 MGHDK, CDR2 SYGVNS. Trimming removed 8 bases from V and 0 bases from J; junction bases left unmatched: 12. This CDR3 is built from 17 residues. The DNA of the CDR3 is TGTGCCAGCGGCTATTCCGGGACAGGCCTCTCTGGAAACACCATATATTTT. It codes for CASGYSGTGLSGNTIYF.

The V gene is TRBV6-1, the J gene TRBJ2-3, with a tentative D call TRBD2 (6 bases). Germline assignment: CDR1 MNHNS and CDR2 SASEGT. The CDR3 covers 13 residues. Trimming took off 4 bases at V and 2 bases at J, with 7 bases between the two ends. CDR3 in DNA: TGTGCCAGCAGTGGGACTATCACAGATACGCAGTATTTT. As protein: CASSGTITDTQYF.

This clone has only a few counts. The sample holds other DNA sequences that translate to the same CDR3. The chain recombines TRBV27 with TRBJ1-1; 7 bases match TRBD1. The J segment lost 4 bases and the V segment lost 2 bases, leaving 4 bases of the junction unmatched. Germline CDR1 reads MNHEY; CDR2 reads SMNVEV (reference sequence). The CDR3 runs 14 residues. In DNA, the CDR3 is TGTGCCAGCAGTTTAGCAGGGGGGACCACTGAAGCTTTCTTT. This gives the protein CASSLAGGTTEAFF.

The chain couples TRBV19 to TRBJ2-7, with 11 bases lining up with TRBD1. The CDR3 runs 15 residues. The germline CDR1 and CDR2 sequences are LNHDA and SQIVND (reference sequence). V dropped 3 bases and J dropped 5; count of bases not matched to a gene: 6. CDR3 loop: CASSIRDRGYDEQYF. In DNA, the CDR3 is TGTGCCAGTAGTATCCGGGACAGGGGGTATGACGAGCAGTACTTC.